Listed here are 32 T cell receptor beta chains from one sample, sequenced in a study of blood T cells in healthy people across ages. A sample-barcoded 5' primer and a J-beta primer mix were used in a second PCR of about 6 to 12 cycles. MiXCR was run by TCRdb on the 5' RACE reads, yielding one entry per CDR3 protein. The sample has roughly 790,000 distinct CDR3 sequences, more than 40% seen once. Sequenced material: blood. The origin of the receptors is a woman aged 60-70 years in good health.

CDR3 nucleotides: TGCGCCAGCAGCTTTTCTATTGCCAAACCCTACGAGCAGTACTTC. It specifies CASSFSIAKPYEQYF. V usage is TRBV5-1 and J usage is TRBJ2-7; D is undetermined. Germline V gene lookup returns CDR1 SGHRS and CDR2 YFSETQ. The V gene lost 2 bases and the J gene lost 2 bases, with 14 bases spanning the gap. The CDR3 runs 15 residues.

This clonotype was counted only a few times. The chain is built from TRBV20-1 and TRBJ2-7; TRBD1 matches at 8 bases. Germline loops: CDR1 DFQATT, CDR2 SNEGSKA (reference sequence). The CDR3 contains 14 residues. With 2 bases clipped from V and 5 bases from J, the junction kept 8 bases outside the gene matches. CDR3 sequence reads: CSARRGQGVNEQYF. Written as DNA, the CDR3 is TGCAGTGCTAGACGTGGACAGGGAGTCAACGAGCAGTACTTC.

The chain uses TRBV19 and TRBJ2-3, with 7 bases matching TRBD2. Germline lookup yields CDR1 LNHDA and CDR2 SQIVND (reference sequence). The CDR3 loop spans 14 amino acids. Unmatched junction bases numbered 3, after V lost 1 base and J lost 5 bases. This CDR3 is CASSIGPSGDTQYF. The CDR3 DNA is TGTGCCAGTAGTATAGGTCCTAGCGGAGATACGCAGTATTTT.

As DNA, the CDR3 is TGTGCCATCAGTGGTCCAGGGGAAGGTAATTCACCCCTCCACTTT. Protein: CAISGPGEGNSPLHF. The chain carries TRBV10-3 and TRBJ1-6, with D possibly TRBD1 on 6 matching bases. This CDR3 has 15 residues. The V gene lost 4 bases and the J gene lost 6 bases, with 13 bases spanning the gap. Germline V CDR1 and CDR2: ENHRY, SYGVKD.

This clonotype was seen repeatedly, ten times or more. The J gene is TRBJ2-3, the V gene TRBV20-1; 8 bases map to TRBD2. The CDR3 has 15 amino acids. V lost 3 bases and J lost 7; bases outside the gene matches: 12. Germline assignment: CDR1 DFQATT and CDR2 SNEGSKA (reference sequence). In DNA form, the CDR3 reads TGCAGTGCTAGTAGTAGGGTCGCGGGAGGAAATACGCAGTATTTT. As protein: CSASSRVAGGNTQYF.

The chain joins TRBV20-1 to TRBJ2-4; 8 nucleotides line up with TRBD2. Looked up from germline, CDR1 is DFQATT and CDR2 is SNEGSKA (reference sequence). The CDR3 loop spans 15 amino acids. Trimming cost V 1 base and J 1 base; bases outside gene matches: 3. CDR3 residues: CSARAREGAKNIQYF. The CDR3 DNA reads as TGCAGTGCTAGAGCCCGGGAGGGGGCCAAAAACATTCAGTACTTC.

The rearrangement joins TRBV14 to TRBJ2-1; perhaps TRBD2 as D (5 bases). From germline, CDR1 is SGHDN and CDR2 FVKESK. Trimming removed 0 bases at V and 11 bases at J, with 14 bases between. This CDR3 region has 14 residues. CDR3 sequence: CASSQDLSSGKQFF. CDR3 nucleotide sequence: TGTGCCAGCAGCCAAGATCTCAGCAGCGGTAAGCAGTTCTTC.

In nucleotides, the CDR3 is TGTGCCAGCAGCTCCACCGGGGGTCCTGGGGCCAACGTCCTGACTTTC. Its translation is CASSSTGGPGANVLTF. The chain employs TRBV9 and TRBJ2-6; tentative D call: TRBD2 (6 bases). In germline, CDR1 is SGDLS, CDR2 YYNGEE. The V and J ends lost 4 bases and 2 bases respectively, with 13 bases between them. CDR3 size: 16 residues.

This chain links TRBV4-1 with TRBJ2-7; 9 nucleotides align to TRBD1. CDR1 is MGHRA and CDR2 is YSYEKL in the germline V gene. The trim removed 4 bases at V and 2 bases at J, leaving 9 bases unmatched. The length of the CDR3 is 16 residues. The CDR3 is CASSPLGQGHTYEQYF. CDR3 bases: TGCGCCAGCAGCCCACTTGGACAGGGGCATACCTACGAGCAGTACTTC.

The chain recombines TRBV11-1 with TRBJ2-3; D call uncertain. Germline V CDR1 and CDR2: SGHAT, FQDESV (reference sequence). V dropped 0 bases and J dropped 0 bases, with 16 bases sitting between them. The CDR3 extends over 18 amino acids. CDR3 DNA: TGTGCCAGCAGCTTAGCAATAGTCGGCCGAGTCAGCACAGATACGCAGTATTTT. Amino acid sequence: CASSLAIVGRVSTDTQYF.

The V gene is TRBV7-2, the J gene TRBJ2-1; no firm D call. The DNA matches TRBJ2-7 better at its end, which makes the J call doubtful. CDR1 and CDR2 from the germline V gene are SGHTA and FQGNSA. There are 17 residues in the CDR3. The CDR3 is CASSLASGPLSYNEQYF. CDR3 bases: TGTGCCAGCAGCTTAGCGAGTGGGCCCTTATCCTACAATGAGCAGTACTTC.

The chain uses TRBV5-1 and TRBJ1-2, with 7 positions matching TRBD1. The CDR3 sequence is 18 residues long. After removal of 1 base from V and 4 bases from J, the junction contained 16 bases not matched to a gene. CDR1 is SGHRS, CDR2 YFSETQ, per germline. CDR3 in DNA: TGCGCCAGCAGCTTGAACGGGCCGAGGGACAGCTCTATCTATGGCTACACCTTC. Amino acid sequence: CASSLNGPRDSSIYGYTF.

This clonotype was counted only a few times. V usage is TRBV5-1 and J usage is TRBJ2-7; D not resolved. Germline V gives CDR1 SGHRS, CDR2 YFSETQ. Trimming shortened V by 0 bases and J by 3 bases, and 13 bases separated the two germline ends. The CDR3 has 15 residues. The CDR3 nucleotides read TGCGCCAGCAGCTTGGTAGGTGGGTCCCTCTACGAGCAGTACTTC. Protein: CASSLVGGSLYEQYF.

As regards this clonotype: The junction departs from germline at one end; a sequencing error may be responsible. This chain connects TRBV20-1 to TRBJ1-1, with 9 bases that match TRBD1. The CDR3 length is 15 residues. Germline V gives CDR1 DFQATT, CDR2 SNEGSKA (reference sequence). In DNA, the CDR3 is TGCAGTGCTAGGAGGGACAGGGCAGTGGGCACTGGAGCTTTCTTT. Amino acids: CSARRDRAVGTGAFF.

This clonotype has only a few counts. This rearrangement joins TRBV29-1 to TRBJ2-3, with TRBD2 matching over 8 bases. Looked up from germline, CDR1 is SQVTM and CDR2 is ANQGSEA. CDR3 size: 15 residues. J lost 2 bases, V lost 1 base, and 5 bases had no gene match. CDR3 in amino acids: CSVEGGGGNTDTQYF. For the CDR3, the DNA is TGCAGCGTTGAAGGCGGCGGGGGGAACACAGATACGCAGTATTTT.

The genes are TRBV3-1 and TRBJ2-2; D ambiguous. The germline V and J ends were trimmed by 3 bases and 4 bases, with 6 bases remaining between them. CDR3 length equals 13 residues. CDR1 and CDR2 (germline): LGHDT, YNNKEL (reference sequence). CDR3 in DNA: TGTGCCAGCAGCCAGAGACTCACCGGGGAGCTGTTTTTT. It encodes CASSQRLTGELFF.

This clonotype showed up just a few times. The V gene is TRBV9, the J gene TRBJ2-2; 7 nucleotides agree with TRBD1. The J segment lost 0 bases and the V segment lost 3 bases, leaving 11 bases of the junction unmatched. This CDR3 region has 18 residues. The germline V gene has CDR1 SGDLS and CDR2 YYNGEE. CDR3 residues: CASSAMRGRKSNTGELFF. DNA for the CDR3: TGTGCCAGCAGCGCCATGAGGGGGCGGAAATCGAACACCGGGGAGCTGTTTTTT.

This clonotype was recorded only once. This chain links TRBV11-3 with TRBJ2-4; TRBD2 matches at 12 bases. This CDR3 is built from 14 residues. The ends lost 5 bases at V and 13 bases at J; junction bases unmatched: 9. Germline CDR1 is SGHNT and CDR2 is YENEEA. CDR3 residues: CASSPSGGGNEQYF. DNA for the CDR3: TGTGCCAGCAGCCCTAGCGGGGGGGGAAATGAGCAGTACTTC.

The gene calls are TRBV20-1 and TRBJ2-7; the D gene is possibly TRBD2 (7 bases). The end of the DNA is better explained by TRBJ2-5, so the J call may be wrong. The CDR3 has 19 residues. Germline CDR1 DFQATT, CDR2 SNEGSKA (reference sequence). DNA for the CDR3: TGCAGTGCTAACCCGCTAGTTATGGCGAGCGGGACAAAGCAAGAGACCCAGTACTTC. It specifies CSANPLVMASGTKQETQYF.

This rearrangement joins TRBV6-5 to TRBJ1-2, with 7 bases lining up with TRBD1. V was pared by 0 bases and J by 7 bases, with 8 bases of the junction left unmatched. The CDR3 is 15 residues long. Germline CDR1 reads MNHEY; CDR2 reads SVGAGI. The CDR3 DNA follows: TGTGCCAGCAGTTACTCGGGCAGGGGGGATGGTGGCTACACCTTC. It codes for CASSYSGRGDGGYTF.

The chain carries TRBV6-1 and TRBJ1-6, with 8 positions matching TRBD1. Trimming took 3 bases from V and 3 from J; bases not matched to a gene: 7. This CDR3 comprises 17 residues. Germline CDR1 and CDR2: MNHNS and SASEGT. This CDR3 is CASSEPIGQGYNSPLHF. In DNA, the CDR3 is TGTGCCAGCAGTGAGCCTATAGGACAGGGCTATAATTCACCCCTCCACTTT.

V usage is TRBV9 and J usage is TRBJ1-5; D possibly corresponds to TRBD1 (5 bases). The V gene's germline CDR1 is SGDLS and CDR2 YYNGEE. The V end was cut by 3 bases, the J end by 7 bases, with 8 bases between. The CDR3 is made up of 12 amino acids. The CDR3 region has the DNA TGTGCCAGCAGCGCGGGGGACCAGCCCCAGCATTTT. It translates to CASSAGDQPQHF. The whole variable domain, filled in from reference TRBV9 and TRBJ1-5, reads DSGVTQTPKHLITATGQRVTLRCSPRSGDLSVYWYQQSLDQGLQFLIQYYNGEERAKGNILERFSAQQFPDLHSELNLSSLELGDSALYFCASSAGDQPQHFGDGTRLSIL.

This clonotype appeared a few times. The CDR3 DNA follows: TGTGCCAGCAGTTCCGGACTAGCACCGACGCAGTATTTT. Protein sequence: CASSSGLAPTQYF. The chain employs TRBV28 and TRBJ2-3; the match to TRBD2 covers 8 bases. CDR1 and CDR2 (germline): MDHEN, SYDVKM. The CDR3 totals 13 residues. The J segment lost 9 bases and the V segment lost 4 bases, leaving 6 bases of the junction unmatched.

In its sample, this clonotype was seen many times. The chain is built from TRBV6-2 or TRBV6-3 and TRBJ2-1; D remains unclear. The germline gives CDR1 MNHEY, CDR2 SVGEGT. The length of the CDR3 is 13 residues. V lost 5 bases and J 7 bases, leaving 12 bases between the germline ends. The CDR3 coding sequence is TGTGCCAGCAGTCCTAACGAATTAAATGAGCAGTTCTTC. It yields the protein CASSPNELNEQFF.

This chain links TRBV6-2 or TRBV6-3 with TRBJ2-7; 8 positions match TRBD1. V shed 2 bases and J 3 bases; nucleotides not matched to a gene: 6. Germline CDR1 reads MNHEY; CDR2 reads SVGEGT. The CDR3 is 15 amino acids. The CDR3 DNA reads as TGTGCCAGCAGTTACGGGGCAGGGGGCAACTACGAGCAGTACTTC. Protein: CASSYGAGGNYEQYF.

The chain recombines TRBV29-1 with TRBJ2-7; D perhaps matches TRBD1 (6 bases). This CDR3 contains 13 residues. The germline V gene encodes CDR1 SQVTM and CDR2 ANQGSEA. V was shortened by 4 bases and J by 0 bases, with 10 bases between the two germline ends. Here the CDR3 reads CSVVTGISYEQYF. CDR3 DNA sequence: TGCAGCGTTGTTACAGGGATCTCCTACGAGCAGTACTTC.

The CDR3 spells CASRGTIPTEQYF. The CDR3 DNA reads TGTGCCAGCAGGGGAACTATTCCTACGGAGCAGTACTTC. The V gene is TRBV25-1, the J gene TRBJ2-7; D remains unclear. Germline V gene data show CDR1 as MGHDK and CDR2 as SYGVNS. The CDR3 totals 13 residues. V lost 6 bases to trimming and J lost 7 bases, with 16 bases between them.

This clonotype was counted only a few times. The chain uses TRBV4-3 and TRBJ2-7; D uncertain. Germline V gene lookup returns CDR1 LGHNA and CDR2 YSLEER. V lost 0 bases, J lost 1 base, and 10 bases lay in between. The CDR3 extends over 15 amino acids. The CDR3 reads CASSQDGVGSYEQYF. The CDR3 DNA reads TGCGCCAGCAGCCAAGATGGGGTAGGGTCCTACGAGCAGTACTTC.

The rearrangement joins TRBV10-1 to TRBJ1-2, with a weak D call TRBD1 (5 bases). This CDR3 spans 13 amino acids. Trimming took off 5 bases at V and 8 bases at J, with 15 bases between the two ends. CDR1 and CDR2 from the germline V gene are WNHNN and SYGVQD (reference sequence). For the CDR3, the DNA is TGCGCCAGCAGTTCGGGGGACGGCCAGGGCTACACCTTC. Translating gives CASSSGDGQGYTF.

In regard to this clonotype: Sequence at one end of the junction differs from germline and may be a read error. The chain has TRBV7-9 and TRBJ1-4; 11 bases fit TRBD1. The CDR3 spans 16 residues. Per germline, CDR1 SEHNR and CDR2 FQNEAQ (reference sequence). CDR3 sequence: CASSLGQGARGEKLFF. As DNA, the CDR3 is TGTGCCAGTAGCTTAGGACAGGGGGCGCGGGGTGAAAAACTGTTTTTT.

This chain joins TRBV2 and TRBJ2-5; D possibly matches TRBD1 or TRBD2 (7 bases each). The J call could be wrong; TRBJ2-7 is a better fit for the DNA end. Germline values: CDR1 SNHLY, CDR2 FYNNEI. CDR3 length equals 14 residues. In DNA form, the CDR3 reads TGTGCCATCCGACAGGGAGGGGGGACCTACGAGCAGTACTTC. Protein sequence: CAIRQGGGTYEQYF.

Regarding this clonotype: A read error may produce the germline difference seen at one junction end. The chain combines TRBV14 with TRBJ2-3; perhaps TRBD2 as D (5 bases). The CDR3 extends over 20 amino acids. Germline loops: CDR1 SGHDN, CDR2 FVKESK. This CDR3 reads CASSQDPGLEKPASTYTQYF. The CDR3 DNA reads TGTGCCAGCAGCCAAGATCCCGGACTGGAGAAGCCCGCTAGCACATATACGCAGTATTTT.